This T cell receptor (beta chain) came from a study of human T cells and chemical hapten exposure. The time point here: pre-sensitization, week 0. As for treatment: therapeutic diphenylcyclopropenone sensitization with weekly scalp DPC. Ten or more counts support this clonotype. The target antigen is unknown. The CDR3 consists of 17 residues. Germline loops: CDR1 MDHEN, CDR2 SYDVKM. V dropped 6 bases and J dropped 2 bases, with 20 bases sitting between them. Library preparation tagged each individual cDNA molecule with a unique molecular identifier. As originally analysed: Sample TCR counts, which ranged from 23,224 to 690,600, had a median of 95,638. Each CDR3 protein is one row after TCRdb ran MiXCR on the RACE reads. What appears here as the V and J calls and clone size reflects TCRdb's work, not the paper's. The table includes over 300,000 distinct CDR3 sequences, approximately 5% detected once. Findings of the study overall: Patch test scores rose with PT1 expanded TCR counts, a positive correlation.

This TCR was recovered from a woman between 50 and 59 years old with alopecia areata. Some clones in this sample may be carry-over from other donors' samples. The specimen was whole blood, collected in connection with sensitization to the hapten diphenylcyclopropenone (DPC). The V and J genes are TRBV28 and TRBJ1-5; D not certain. CDR3 region: CASSPPGRGIGNQPQHF. Here the CDR3 DNA reads TGTGCCAGCAGCCCCCCCGGTAGAGGGATCGGCAATCAGCCCCAGCATTTT.